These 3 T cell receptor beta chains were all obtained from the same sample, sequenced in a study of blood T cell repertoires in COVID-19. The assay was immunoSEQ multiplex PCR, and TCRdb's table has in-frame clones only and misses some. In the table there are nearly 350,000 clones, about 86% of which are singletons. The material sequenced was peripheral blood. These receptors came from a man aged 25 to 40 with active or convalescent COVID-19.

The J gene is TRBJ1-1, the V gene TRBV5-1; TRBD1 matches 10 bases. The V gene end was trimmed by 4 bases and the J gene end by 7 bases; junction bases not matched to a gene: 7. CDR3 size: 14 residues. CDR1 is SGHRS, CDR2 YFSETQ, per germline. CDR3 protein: CASSTGQGVGEAFF. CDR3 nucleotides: TGCGCCAGCAGCACCGGACAGGGGGTGGGTGAAGCTTTCTTT.

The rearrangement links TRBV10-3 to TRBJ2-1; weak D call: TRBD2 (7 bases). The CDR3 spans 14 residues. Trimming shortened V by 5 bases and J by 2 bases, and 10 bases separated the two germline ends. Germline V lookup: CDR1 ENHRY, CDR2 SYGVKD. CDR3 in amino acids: CAISSGGAYNEQFF. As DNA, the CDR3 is TGTGCCATCAGTTCGGGGGGCGCCTACAATGAGCAGTTCTTC.

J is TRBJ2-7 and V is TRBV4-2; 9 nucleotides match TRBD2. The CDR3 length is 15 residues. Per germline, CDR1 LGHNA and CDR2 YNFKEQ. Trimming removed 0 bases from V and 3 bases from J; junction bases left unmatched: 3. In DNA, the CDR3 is TGTGCCAGCAGCCAAGAGGGGACTAGCAGCTACGAGCAGTACTTC. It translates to CASSQEGTSSYEQYF.